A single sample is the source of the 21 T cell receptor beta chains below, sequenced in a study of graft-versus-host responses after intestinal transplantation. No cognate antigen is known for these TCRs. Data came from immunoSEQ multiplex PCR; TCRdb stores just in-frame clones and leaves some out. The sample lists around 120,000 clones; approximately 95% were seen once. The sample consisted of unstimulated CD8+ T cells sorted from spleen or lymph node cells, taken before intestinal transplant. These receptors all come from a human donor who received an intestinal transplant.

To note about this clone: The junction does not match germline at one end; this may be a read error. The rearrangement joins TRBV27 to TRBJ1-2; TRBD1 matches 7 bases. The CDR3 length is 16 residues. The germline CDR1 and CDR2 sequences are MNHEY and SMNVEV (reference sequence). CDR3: CASSLSPGTEGYGYTF. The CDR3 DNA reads TGTGCCAGCAGTCTATCGCCCGGGACAGAGGGCTATGGCTACACCTTC.

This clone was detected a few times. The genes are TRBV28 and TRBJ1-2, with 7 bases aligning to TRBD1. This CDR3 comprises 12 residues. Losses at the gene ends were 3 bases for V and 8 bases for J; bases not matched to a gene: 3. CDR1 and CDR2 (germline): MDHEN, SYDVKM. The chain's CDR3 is CASSFDRDGYTF. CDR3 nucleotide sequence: TGTGCCAGCAGTTTTGACAGGGACGGCTACACCTTC.

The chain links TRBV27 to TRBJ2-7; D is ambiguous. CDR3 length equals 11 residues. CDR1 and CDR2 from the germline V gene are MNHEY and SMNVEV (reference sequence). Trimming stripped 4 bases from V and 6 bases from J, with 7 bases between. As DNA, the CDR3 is TGTGCCAGCAGTTCCATAGGCGAGCAGTACTTC. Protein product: CASSSIGEQYF.

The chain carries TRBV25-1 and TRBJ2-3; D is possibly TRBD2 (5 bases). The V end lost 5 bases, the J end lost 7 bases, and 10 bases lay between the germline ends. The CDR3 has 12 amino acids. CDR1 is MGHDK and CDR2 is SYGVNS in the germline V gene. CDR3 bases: TGTGCCAGCAGTCCCGACTATTATACGCAGTATTTT. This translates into CASSPDYYTQYF.

CDR3 nucleotides: TGCGCCAGCAGCTATGCAGGGGGCGTCTTAGCCGGGGAGCTGTTTTTT. As protein: CASSYAGGVLAGELFF. This sequence joins TRBV5-1 and TRBJ2-2; 8 nucleotides match TRBD1. This CDR3 comprises 16 residues. CDR1 and CDR2 (germline): SGHRS, YFSETQ. Germline trimming cut 3 bases from V and 6 bases from J; bases unmatched to any gene: 10.

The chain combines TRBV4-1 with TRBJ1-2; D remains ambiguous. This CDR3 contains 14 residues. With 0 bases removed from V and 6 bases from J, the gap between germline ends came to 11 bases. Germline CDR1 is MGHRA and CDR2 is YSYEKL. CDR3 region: CASSQDKGDHGYTF. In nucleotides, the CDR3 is TGCGCCAGCAGCCAAGATAAGGGAGATCATGGCTACACCTTC.

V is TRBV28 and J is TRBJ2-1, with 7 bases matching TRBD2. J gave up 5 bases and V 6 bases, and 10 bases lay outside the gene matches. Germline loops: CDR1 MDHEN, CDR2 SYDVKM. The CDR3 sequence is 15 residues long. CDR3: CASRSRERIDNEQFF. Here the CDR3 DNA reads TGTGCCAGCAGGTCGCGGGAGCGAATCGACAATGAGCAGTTCTTC.

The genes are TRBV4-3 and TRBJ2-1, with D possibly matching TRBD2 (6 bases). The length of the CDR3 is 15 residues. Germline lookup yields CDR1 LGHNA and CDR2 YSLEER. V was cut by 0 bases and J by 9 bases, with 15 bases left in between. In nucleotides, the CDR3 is TGCGCCAGCAGCCAAGATTGGGGGAGGTTCGTTGAGCAGTTCTTC. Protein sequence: CASSQDWGRFVEQFF.

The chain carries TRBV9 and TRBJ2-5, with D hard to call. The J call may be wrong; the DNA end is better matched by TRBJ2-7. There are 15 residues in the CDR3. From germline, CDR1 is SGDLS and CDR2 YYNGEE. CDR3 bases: TGTGCCAGCAGCCCCAGTTCTCAGGCTACCTACGAGCAGTACTTC. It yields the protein CASSPSSQATYEQYF.

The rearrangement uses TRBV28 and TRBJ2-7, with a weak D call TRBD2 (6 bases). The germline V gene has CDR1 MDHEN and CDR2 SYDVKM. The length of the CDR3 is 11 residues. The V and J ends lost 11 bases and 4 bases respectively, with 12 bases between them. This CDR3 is CAVTRGYEQYF. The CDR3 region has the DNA TGTGCCGTAACCCGGGGGTACGAGCAGTACTTC.

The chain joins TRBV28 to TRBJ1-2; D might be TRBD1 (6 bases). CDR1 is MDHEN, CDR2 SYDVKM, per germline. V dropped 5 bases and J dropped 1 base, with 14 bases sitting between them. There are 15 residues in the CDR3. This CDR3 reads CASSVGQYNNYGYTF. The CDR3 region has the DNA TGTGCCAGCAGTGTCGGACAGTACAATAACTATGGCTACACCTTC.

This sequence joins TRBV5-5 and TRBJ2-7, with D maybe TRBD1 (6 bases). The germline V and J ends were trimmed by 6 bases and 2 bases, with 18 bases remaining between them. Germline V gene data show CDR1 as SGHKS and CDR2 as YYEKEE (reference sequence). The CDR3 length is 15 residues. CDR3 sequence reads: CASIPTWGRTYEQYF. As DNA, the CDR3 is TGTGCCAGCATCCCAACGTGGGGGCGGACCTACGAGCAGTACTTC.

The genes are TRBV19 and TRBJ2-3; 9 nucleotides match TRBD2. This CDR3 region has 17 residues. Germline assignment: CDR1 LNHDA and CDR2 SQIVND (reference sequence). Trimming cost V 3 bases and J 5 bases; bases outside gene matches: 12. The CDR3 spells CASSISLASGNGDTQYF. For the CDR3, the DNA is TGTGCCAGTAGTATTTCGCTGGCTAGCGGGAATGGAGATACGCAGTATTTT.

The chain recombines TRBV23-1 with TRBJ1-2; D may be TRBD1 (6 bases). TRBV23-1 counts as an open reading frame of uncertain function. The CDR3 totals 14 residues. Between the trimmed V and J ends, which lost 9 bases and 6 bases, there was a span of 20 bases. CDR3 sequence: CASKASTGFDGYTF. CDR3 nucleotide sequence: TGCGCCAGTAAGGCAAGCACAGGGTTCGATGGCTACACCTTC.

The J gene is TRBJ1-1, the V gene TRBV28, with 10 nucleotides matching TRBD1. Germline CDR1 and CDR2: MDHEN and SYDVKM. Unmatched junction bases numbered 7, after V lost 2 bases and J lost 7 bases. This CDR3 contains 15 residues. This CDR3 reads CASSLMVGQGDEAFF. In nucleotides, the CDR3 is TGTGCCAGCAGTTTAATGGTAGGACAGGGGGATGAAGCTTTCTTT.

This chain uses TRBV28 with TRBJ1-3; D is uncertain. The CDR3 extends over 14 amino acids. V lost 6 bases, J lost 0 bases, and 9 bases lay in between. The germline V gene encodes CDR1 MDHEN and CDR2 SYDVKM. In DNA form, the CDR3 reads TGTGCCAGCAGCCCTCTAATCTCTGGAAACACCATATATTTT. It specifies CASSPLISGNTIYF.

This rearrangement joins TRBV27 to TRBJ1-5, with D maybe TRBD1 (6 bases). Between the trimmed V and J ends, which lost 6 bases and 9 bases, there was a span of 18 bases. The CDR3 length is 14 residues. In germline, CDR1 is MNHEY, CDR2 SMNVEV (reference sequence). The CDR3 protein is CASSLGVGGWPQHF. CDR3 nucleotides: TGTGCCAGCAGCCTAGGGGTCGGGGGCTGGCCCCAGCATTTT.

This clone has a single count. CDR3 region: CASSPERDNEKLFF. In nucleotides, the CDR3 is TGTGCCAGCAGCCCGGAGAGGGATAATGAAAAACTGTTTTTT. The J gene is TRBJ1-4, the V gene TRBV6-1; D not certain. The CDR3 sequence is 14 residues long. The germline gives CDR1 MNHNS, CDR2 SASEGT. Trimming pared 6 bases from V and 4 bases from J, leaving 12 bases between.

CDR3 sequence: CASSQDRPGFEAFF. CDR3 DNA sequence: TGCGCCAGCAGCCAAGATCGCCCGGGTTTTGAAGCTTTCTTT. The chain couples TRBV4-1 to TRBJ1-1; D is ambiguous. The CDR3 has 14 residues. Trimming took off 0 bases at V and 7 bases at J, with 12 bases between the two ends. The V gene's germline CDR1 is MGHRA and CDR2 YSYEKL.

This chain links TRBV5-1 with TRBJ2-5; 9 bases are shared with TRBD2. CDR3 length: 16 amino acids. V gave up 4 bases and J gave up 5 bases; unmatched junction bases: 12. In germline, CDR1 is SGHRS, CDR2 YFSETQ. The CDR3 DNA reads TGCGCCAGCAGCCCACATATAGCGGGAGAATGTGAGACCCAGTACTTC. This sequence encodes CASSPHIAGECETQYF.

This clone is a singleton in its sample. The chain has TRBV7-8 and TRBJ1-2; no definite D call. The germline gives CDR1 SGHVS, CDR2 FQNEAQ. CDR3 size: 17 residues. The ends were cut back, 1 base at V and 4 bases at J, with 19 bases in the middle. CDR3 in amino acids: CASSLDGWAGFSYGYTF. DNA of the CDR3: TGTGCCAGCAGCTTAGACGGTTGGGCAGGCTTTTCCTATGGCTACACCTTC.